Listed here are 17 T cell receptor beta chains from one sample, sequenced in a study of cytomegalovirus exposure and HLA in healthy donors. This PCR relied on a set of 60 Vbeta primers and 13 Jbeta primers. Data came from immunoSEQ multiplex PCR; TCRdb stores just in-frame clones and leaves some out. The table includes 170,000 or so clones, approximately 80% detected once. The specimen sequenced was PBMCs. These receptors were taken from a man in his late teens or twenties in good health and CMV-seronegative.

The rearrangement links TRBV19 to TRBJ2-2, with 9 positions matching TRBD1. The ends lost 5 bases at V and 9 bases at J; junction bases unmatched: 13. Germline CDR1 and CDR2: LNHDA and SQIVND (reference sequence). The CDR3 runs 16 residues. The CDR3 here is CASSSPGTGRRWELFF. The CDR3 DNA sequence: TGTGCCAGTAGTTCACCCGGGACAGGGAGGAGATGGGAGCTGTTTTTT.

The rearrangement uses TRBV19 and TRBJ1-4, with 9 bases aligning to TRBD1. Germline CDR1 and CDR2: LNHDA and SQIVND (reference sequence). With V trimmed by 4 bases and J by 7 bases, 4 bases remained unmatched. The CDR3 is 14 residues long. The CDR3 region is CASSRQGQGEKLFF. CDR3 nucleotide sequence: TGTGCCAGTAGTAGACAGGGACAGGGTGAAAAACTGTTTTTT.

The chain combines TRBV9 with TRBJ2-5, with a tentative D call TRBD2 (6 bases). Trimming cost V 4 bases and J 7 bases, with 11 bases left between them. This CDR3 region has 12 residues. The germline CDR1 and CDR2 sequences are SGDLS and YYNGEE. CDR3 DNA sequence: TGTGCCAGCAGCCAAGAGGAGGGGACCCAGTACTTC. Amino acids: CASSQEEGTQYF.

This chain links TRBV14 with TRBJ2-7; D is unclear. CDR3 length: 15 residues. V shed 6 bases and J shed 7 bases, with 22 bases lying between them. Per the germline V gene, CDR1 is SGHDN and CDR2 is FVKESK. CDR3 amino acids: CASRPNGSPTEEQYF. Written as DNA, the CDR3 is TGTGCCAGCAGACCTAACGGGTCTCCTACCGAGGAGCAGTACTTC.

This clone came up once. The V call is TRBV5-1, the J call TRBJ2-7; TRBD1 matches at 7 bases. V shed 0 bases, J shed 6 bases, and the junction held 3 bases outside the gene matches. This CDR3 region has 13 residues. Germline lookup yields CDR1 SGHRS and CDR2 YFSETQ. The CDR3 DNA sequence: TGCGCCAGCAGCTTGGAGGGGGCCACCGAGCAGTACTTC. Protein product: CASSLEGATEQYF.

This clone was detected only a few times. The same CDR3 arises from other DNA sequences in this sample as well. This chain uses TRBV5-1 with TRBJ2-6, with 7 bases aligning to TRBD2. Germline V gene data show CDR1 as SGHRS and CDR2 as YFSETQ. Germline trimming cut 0 bases from V and 2 bases from J; bases unmatched to any gene: 2. This CDR3 has 16 amino acids. DNA for the CDR3: TGCGCCAGCAGCTTGGAAGCGGGACCTGGGGCCAACGTCCTGACTTTC. The encoded protein is CASSLEAGPGANVLTF.

The chain couples TRBV2 to TRBJ1-6; D is perhaps TRBD1 (6 bases). With 4 bases removed from V and 0 bases from J, the gap between germline ends came to 13 bases. The CDR3 is 17 residues long. The germline V gene encodes CDR1 SNHLY and CDR2 FYNNEI. CDR3 coding DNA: TGTGCCAGCAGTGCGGGACACTTGAGCTCCTATAATTCACCCCTCCACTTT. This gives the protein CASSAGHLSSYNSPLHF.

As to this clone: One end of the junction does not line up with germline, which may come from a read error. The chain carries TRBV7-7 and TRBJ2-2; D is possibly TRBD2 (7 bases). The CDR3 sequence is 16 residues long. Germline CDR1 and CDR2: SSHAT and FNYEAQ (reference sequence). The CDR3 bases are TGTGCTAGCAGCTTAGGTTGGGGGGGCGACACCGGGGAGCTGTTTTTT. Its protein product is CASSLGWGGDTGELFF.

V usage is TRBV7-2 and J usage is TRBJ1-5; 7 nucleotides agree with TRBD1. V lost 2 bases and J lost 7; bases outside the gene matches: 2. The CDR3 has 13 amino acids. Germline V gives CDR1 SGHTA, CDR2 FQGNSA. CDR3 region: CASSLTGVQPQHF. Written as DNA, the CDR3 is TGTGCCAGCAGCTTAACAGGGGTACAGCCCCAGCATTTT.

CDR3 region: CASSFGFYEQYF. In DNA form, the CDR3 reads TGTGCCAGCAGTTTTGGCTTTTACGAGCAGTACTTC. This chain connects TRBV28 to TRBJ2-7; D not certain. CDR3 length equals 12 residues. Trimming cost V 3 bases and J 4 bases, with 7 bases left between them. The germline V gene has CDR1 MDHEN and CDR2 SYDVKM.

The J gene is TRBJ2-7, the V gene TRBV18; TRBD1 is a possible D gene (5 bases). Per the germline V gene, CDR1 is KGHSH and CDR2 is LQKENI. The CDR3 sequence is 14 residues long. Trimming cost V 6 bases and J 3 bases, with 15 bases left between them. The CDR3 sequence is CASSPEFDSYEQYF. CDR3 nucleotide sequence: TGTGCCAGCTCTCCAGAATTCGACAGCTACGAGCAGTACTTC.

The J gene is TRBJ2-5, the V gene TRBV6-5, with a weak D call TRBD1 (5 bases). Germline assignment: CDR1 MNHEY and CDR2 SVGAGI. Trimming pared 6 bases from V and 5 bases from J, leaving 13 bases between. CDR3 length: 13 amino acids. The CDR3 nucleotides are TGTGCCAGCAGCCCGTTCAGGGATGAGACCCAGTACTTC. Its translation: CASSPFRDETQYF.

The chain employs TRBV4-3 and TRBJ2-2; D unresolved. The germline gives CDR1 LGHNA, CDR2 YSLEER. The V end lost 6 bases, the J end lost 2 bases, and 10 bases lay between the germline ends. The CDR3 length is 14 residues. The CDR3 DNA reads as TGCGCCAGCAGGATCTCAGTAAACACCGGGGAGCTGTTTTTT. Translation gives CASRISVNTGELFF.

J is TRBJ2-5 and V is TRBV5-5, with TRBD1 matching over 7 bases. The length of the CDR3 is 15 residues. Germline CDR1 is SGHKS and CDR2 is YYEKEE (reference sequence). V dropped 2 bases and J dropped 3; count of bases not matched to a gene: 7. The CDR3 DNA is TGTGCCAGCAGCTTCCGGCTCGACAGGGAAGAGACCCAGTACTTC. As protein: CASSFRLDREETQYF.

The rearrangement uses TRBV5-1 and TRBJ1-1; 10 positions match TRBD1. The CDR3 contains 14 residues. V lost 3 bases, J lost 6 bases, and 5 bases stayed unmatched. In germline, CDR1 is SGHRS, CDR2 YFSETQ. CDR3 nucleotides: TGCGCCAGCAGCTCGCGGGACAGGGGCTCTGAAGCTTTCTTT. It yields the protein CASSSRDRGSEAFF.

CDR3 loop: CASSLEAWGRVKNIQYF. CDR3 coding DNA: TGTGCCAGCAGCTTAGAGGCCTGGGGGAGGGTCAAAAACATTCAGTACTTC. This chain connects TRBV7-6 to TRBJ2-4; 7 bases map to TRBD2. There are 17 residues in the CDR3. Trimming removed 1 base from V and 3 bases from J; junction bases left unmatched: 9. Germline V gene sequence: CDR1 SGHVS, CDR2 FNYEAQ.

The chain carries TRBV27 and TRBJ2-1; 13 bases align to TRBD2. Trimming cost V 8 bases and J 8 bases; bases outside gene matches: 6. This CDR3 spans 14 amino acids. CDR1 is MNHEY, CDR2 SMNVEV, per germline (reference sequence). CDR3: CASRTSGRVYEQFF. The CDR3 coding sequence is TGTGCCAGCCGGACTAGCGGGAGAGTCTATGAGCAGTTCTTC.